Each of the 6 T cell receptor beta chains below was sequenced from the same sample in a study of patients and donors after allogeneic stem cell transplantation. Via MiXCR, TCRdb re-called the RT-PCR reads, giving one row per CDR3 protein. This sample yields 190,000 or so distinct CDR3 sequences, of which more than 35% are seen a single time; under 14% belongs to the top ten. The sample was blood, either unsorted or a sorted T cell fraction (not recorded which). All receptors come from a human donor who was either an allogeneic HSCT recipient or a stem cell or donor lymphocyte infusion donor (not recorded which). It is not recorded whose cells these are; they may come from a transplant donor.

This clonotype has only a few counts. The chain combines TRBV28 with TRBJ1-2, with 8 nucleotides matching TRBD1. Per germline, CDR1 MDHEN and CDR2 SYDVKM. The CDR3 contains 15 residues. The ends lost 1 base at V and 1 base at J; junction bases unmatched: 2. The CDR3: CASSLSGGHNYGYTF. The CDR3 nucleotides are TGTGCCAGCAGTTTATCAGGGGGCCATAACTATGGCTACACCTTC.

The chain carries TRBV10-3 and TRBJ2-1; the D gene is possibly TRBD2 (5 bases). In germline, CDR1 is ENHRY, CDR2 SYGVKD. There are 12 residues in the CDR3. V lost 5 bases and J lost 7, with 9 bases in between. CDR3 nucleotides: TGTGCCATCAGTAAACTAGAAAATGAGCAGTTCTTC. It translates to CAISKLENEQFF.

This clonotype was detected many times. As DNA, the CDR3 is TGTGCCAGCAGCCCCTGGACAGTTGAAGCTTTCTTT. Translated, it gives CASSPWTVEAFF. The chain employs TRBV12-3 or TRBV12-4 and TRBJ1-1; TRBD1 might be the D (6 bases). V lost 6 bases to trimming and J lost 7 bases, with 12 bases between them. CDR3 size: 12 residues.

This clonotype has more than one count but fewer than ten. The chain recombines TRBV3-1 with TRBJ1-3; no clear D. The CDR3 covers 12 residues. Trimming left V 11 bases short and J 1 base short, with 9 bases between. Germline-derived CDR1 and CDR2 are LGHDT and YNNKEL (reference sequence). The CDR3 DNA reads TGTGCCGCCTCTCAGTCTGGAAACACCATATATTTT. Its protein is CAASQSGNTIYF.

This sequence joins TRBV6-1 and TRBJ1-3; unclear D gene. Looked up from germline, CDR1 is MNHNS and CDR2 is SASEGT. The V gene lost 2 bases and the J gene lost 0 bases, with 5 bases spanning the gap. CDR3 length: 14 amino acids. Here the CDR3 DNA reads TGTGCCAGCAGTGAAACACCCTCTGGAAACACCATATATTTT. Protein sequence: CASSETPSGNTIYF.

This clonotype was recorded a few times. The rearrangement joins TRBV7-9 to TRBJ1-2; D unclear. This CDR3 is 13 amino acids long. Germline loops: CDR1 SEHNR, CDR2 FQNEAQ (reference sequence). The V and J ends lost 0 bases and 7 bases respectively, with 9 bases between them. The CDR3 loop reads CASSLASRTGYTF. CDR3 sequence (DNA): TGTGCCAGCAGCTTAGCGTCGCGTACTGGCTACACCTTC.